Listed here is a single TCR beta chain. As yet, its antigen is unknown. This sample was taken from a study of cytomegalovirus exposure and HLA in healthy donors. Study conclusions and caveats: Rarity marked most TCR sequences, yet some public TCRs occurred in many donors. According to an earlier analysis, most TCR beta V segments yielded productive rearrangements about 87% or about 30% of the time. Fewer N-insertions than the 666-donor mean were reportedly shown by an Asian-associated ancestry cluster in a later analysis. Most of the CMV-associated TCR beta chains (in a later analysis) appeared to be HLA-restricted.

CDR1 is LGHNA, CDR2 YSLEER, per germline. The CDR3 loop spans 15 amino acids. V dropped 1 base and J dropped 5; count of bases not matched to a gene: 3. Researchers ran the PCR with 60 Vbeta and 13 Jbeta primers. The data were produced by immunoSEQ multiplex PCR, yet TCRdb's version contains in-frame clones alone and is incomplete. The data contain over 150,000 clones, around 75% of them seen just once; the ten biggest clones take up 7.5% to 9%. The V call is TRBV4-3, the J call TRBJ2-1, with TRBD2 matching 9 bases. The receptor was derived from a man aged 25-45 years in good health and CMV-seropositive. Sample: PBMCs. The CDR3 region has the DNA TGCGCCAGCAGCCAAGGCCTAGCGGGGAACAATGAGCAGTTCTTC. It yields the protein CASSQGLAGNNEQFF.